The sample holds a few counts of the clone carrying this TCR beta chain. The collection from each donor was one heparinised blood draw averaging roughly 100 mL. The study reverse transcribed the entire isolated RNA, so it sequenced expressed TCRB transcripts. The table came from immunoSEQ multiplex PCR; TCRdb's copy has only in-frame clones and leaves some out. The sample shows about 240,000 clones, 27% of them seen only once. The data were obtained in a study of beta chain features in type 1 diabetes. The CDR3 covers 14 residues. The junction had 9 bases not matched to a gene; V was cut back by 6 bases and J by 10 bases. The germline CDR1 and CDR2 sequences are SGDLS and YYNGEE.

This chain uses TRBV9 with TRBJ2-1, with TRBD2 matching over 11 bases. The source material was central memory CD4+ T cells from blood. The sequence derives from a man between 25 and 39 years old in good health. This chain's CDR3 is CASTGTSGTGEQFF. In DNA, the CDR3 is TGTGCCAGCACCGGGACTAGCGGCACGGGGGAGCAGTTCTTC.